The sequence of this T cell receptor (beta chain) was determined in a study of blood T cell repertoires in COVID-19. V dropped 5 bases and J dropped 2 bases, with 17 bases sitting between them. Germline CDR1 is SGHTA and CDR2 is FQGNSA. This CDR3 is 16 amino acids long. As handled by the study authors: Scientists estimated how many nucleated cells there were by amplifying reference gene primers. Sequencing was performed with immunoSEQ multiplex PCR; in TCRdb, only in-frame clones are kept and a portion is missing. The V and J calls and clone size come from that table; D and trimming were worked out from the DNA. This table has about 41,000 clones, approximately 83% appearing once.

The clonotype originates from a woman of 80 years or more with acute or convalescent COVID-19. Sequenced input: peripheral blood. The chain employs TRBV7-2 and TRBJ2-3; the D gene is possibly TRBD2 (6 bases). The CDR3 sequence: CASSAHFGGVTDTQYF. Here the CDR3 DNA reads TGTGCCAGCAGCGCCCACTTCGGCGGGGTCACAGATACGCAGTATTTT.